The 20 T cell receptor beta chains below all came from one sample that was sequenced in a study of OX40 agonist ivuxolimab in advanced cancers. Method: immunoSEQ multiplex PCR; TCRdb's copy keeps in-frame clones and lacks some. The table includes about 70,000 clones, about 81% detected once. The sequencing here drew on CD4+ or CD8+ T cells sorted from blood, taken in a trial of the OX40 agonist ivuxolimab. The source of these receptors is an adult with an advanced solid tumor such as melanoma, head and neck, liver or kidney cancer.

The V and J genes are TRBV6-1 and TRBJ2-1; 7 positions match TRBD2. Germline V gives CDR1 MNHNS, CDR2 SASEGT. This CDR3 region has 16 residues. V lost 0 bases, J lost 6 bases, and 8 bases stayed unmatched. CDR3 residues: CASSEAGGDPANEQFF. The CDR3 region has the DNA TGTGCCAGCAGTGAAGCGGGGGGGGACCCCGCCAATGAGCAGTTCTTC.

This clone was seen ten or more times. V is TRBV4-2 and J is TRBJ2-6; perhaps TRBD1 as D (5 bases). The CDR3 is made up of 16 amino acids. CDR1 LGHNA and CDR2 YNFKEQ come from the germline V gene. Trimming took 0 bases from V and 0 from J, leaving 6 bases between them. CDR3 sequence reads: CASSQDQGSGANVLTF. In DNA form, the CDR3 reads TGTGCCAGCAGCCAAGATCAGGGCTCTGGGGCCAACGTCCTGACTTTC.

Details on this clone: Germline is not matched at one junction end, which may reflect a read error. The chain is built from TRBV5-4 and TRBJ1-2; the D is unclear. The CDR3 totals 12 residues. CDR1 SGHNT and CDR2 YYREEE come from the germline V gene (reference sequence). DNA of the CDR3: TGTGCCAGCAGCTTGGCGGCAGAAAGGAAAATCTTC. As protein: CASSLAAERKIF.

This clone was recorded a few times. The chain uses TRBV27 and TRBJ1-1, with TRBD1 identical over 7 bases. Germline assignment: CDR1 MNHEY and CDR2 SMNVEV (reference sequence). CDR3 size: 16 residues. The V and J ends lost 5 bases and 2 bases, in that order; junction bases with no gene match: 11. CDR3 sequence (DNA): TGTGCCAGCAGTCCGACCCCCAGGGGGATTAACACTGAAGCTTTCTTT. Amino acids: CASSPTPRGINTEAFF.

The V and J genes are TRBV5-6 and TRBJ2-3; perhaps TRBD2 as D (5 bases). Trimming left V 4 bases short and J 1 base short, with 16 bases between. The CDR3 has 16 residues. Germline CDR1 and CDR2: SGHDT and YYEEEE. The CDR3 DNA reads TGTGCCAGCAGCCTCGCGGGCGGGCCGGGCACAGATACGCAGTATTTT. Translating gives CASSLAGGPGTDTQYF.

The J gene is TRBJ2-5, the V gene TRBV4-1; D assignment may be TRBD1 or TRBD2 (6 bases each). The CDR3 contains 16 residues. The germline V gene encodes CDR1 MGHRA and CDR2 YSYEKL. The germline V and J ends were trimmed by 1 base and 3 bases, with 15 bases remaining between them. This CDR3 reads CASSQGRGAPEETQYF. CDR3 DNA sequence: TGCGCCAGCAGCCAAGGTAGGGGGGCCCCCGAAGAGACCCAGTACTTC.

V usage is TRBV27 and J usage is TRBJ2-1, with D perhaps matching TRBD2 (5 bases). Germline V gives CDR1 MNHEY, CDR2 SMNVEV (reference sequence). The CDR3 contains 14 residues. V lost 4 bases to trimming and J lost 9 bases, with 16 bases between them. Here the CDR3 reads CASSSRLAGLEQFF. The CDR3 nucleotides are TGTGCCAGCAGTTCCCGGCTAGCCGGCCTTGAGCAGTTCTTC.

The chain is built from TRBV27 and TRBJ2-7; TRBD1 aligns across 7 bases. There are 14 residues in the CDR3. Germline loops: CDR1 MNHEY, CDR2 SMNVEV (reference sequence). J was trimmed by 0 bases and V by 5 bases; bases with no gene match: 4. CDR3 coding DNA: TGTGCCAGCAGTAGGACAGGTTACTCCTACGAGCAGTACTTC. This encodes CASSRTGYSYEQYF.

The gene calls are TRBV6-5 and TRBJ2-2, with 8 bases fitting TRBD1. The V gene end was trimmed by 6 bases and the J gene end by 0 bases; junction bases not matched to a gene: 3. Looked up from germline, CDR1 is MNHEY and CDR2 is SVGAGI. CDR3 size: 15 residues. In DNA form, the CDR3 reads TGTGCCAGCAGCCCGGGACAGGCGAACACCGGGGAGCTGTTTTTT. Protein sequence: CASSPGQANTGELFF.

V and J are TRBV14 and TRBJ1-5; unclear D gene. The CDR3 spans 17 residues. V was clipped by 0 bases and J by 1 base, with 13 bases between them. Germline CDR1 reads SGHDN; CDR2 reads FVKESK. The CDR3 region has the DNA TGTGCCAGCAGCCAAGAAAGGCAGAGCAAGAGCAATCAGCCCCAGCATTTT. Translating gives CASSQERQSKSNQPQHF.

The rearrangement links TRBV6-5 to TRBJ2-4; 8 bases agree with TRBD1. Germline values: CDR1 MNHEY, CDR2 SVGAGI. Trimming removed 2 bases from V and 8 bases from J; junction bases left unmatched: 2. This CDR3 comprises 13 residues. Written as DNA, the CDR3 is TGTGCCAGCAGTTACATGACAGGGGACATTCAGTACTTC. Translated, it gives CASSYMTGDIQYF.

This chain links TRBV6-5 with TRBJ2-7, with 8 bases identical to TRBD1. Germline CDR1 is MNHEY and CDR2 is SVGAGI. The CDR3 length is 15 residues. The V and J ends lost 6 bases and 5 bases, in that order; junction bases with no gene match: 12. CDR3 coding DNA: TGTGCCAGCAGGTCTTTGCAGGGGGCTATACACGAGCAGTACTTC. It yields the protein CASRSLQGAIHEQYF.

The DNA of the CDR3 is TGCGCCAGCAGACCGGGACAGGGTGCCTATGGCTACACCTTC. Its protein product is CASRPGQGAYGYTF. The chain recombines TRBV4-1 with TRBJ1-2, with TRBD1 matching over 9 bases. V was clipped by 6 bases and J by 4 bases; unmatched bases: 6. This CDR3 comprises 14 residues. Germline CDR1 is MGHRA and CDR2 is YSYEKL.

The V gene is TRBV5-4, the J gene TRBJ2-5; the D gene is possibly TRBD1 (6 bases). With 4 bases removed from V and 5 bases from J, the gap between germline ends came to 18 bases. This CDR3 region has 15 residues. Germline CDR1 and CDR2: SGHNT and YYREEE (reference sequence). CDR3 sequence reads: CASSLSGSTGETQYF. CDR3 DNA sequence: TGTGCCAGCAGCCTCTCCGGATCCACAGGGGAGACCCAGTACTTC.

V is TRBV5-5 and J is TRBJ1-3, with D possibly matching TRBD1 (6 bases). CDR1 is SGHKS, CDR2 YYEKEE, per germline (reference sequence). V lost 7 bases and J 4 bases, leaving 12 bases between the germline ends. This CDR3 is built from 13 residues. The CDR3 is CASQGMGGNTIYF. DNA of the CDR3: TGTGCCAGCCAGGGGATGGGGGGAAACACCATATATTTT.

The V gene is TRBV27, the J gene TRBJ2-7; possible D gene TRBD1, 6 bases. This CDR3 spans 15 amino acids. Trimming removed 0 bases at V and 0 bases at J, with 9 bases between. From germline, CDR1 is MNHEY and CDR2 SMNVEV (reference sequence). This CDR3 reads CASSLSWGPSYEQYF. CDR3 bases: TGTGCCAGCAGTTTATCGTGGGGGCCCTCCTACGAGCAGTACTTC.

V is TRBV18 and J is TRBJ2-5; either TRBD1 or TRBD2 may supply D (6 bases each). CDR1 KGHSH and CDR2 LQKENI come from the germline V gene. This CDR3 has 15 residues. The V gene lost 5 bases and the J gene lost 5 bases, with 18 bases spanning the gap. The CDR3 DNA is TGTGCCAGCTCAGAAAATAGGGGGGACGCGGAGACCCAGTACTTC. Amino acid sequence: CASSENRGDAETQYF.

The J gene is TRBJ1-1, the V gene TRBV7-9; D not certain. There are 15 residues in the CDR3. Trimming pared 5 bases from V and 1 base from J, leaving 14 bases between. CDR1 is SEHNR, CDR2 FQNEAQ, per germline (reference sequence). The CDR3 nucleotides are TGTGCCAGCAGCCCGCGAGAGGTAGGGAACACTGAAGCTTTCTTT. Protein sequence: CASSPREVGNTEAFF. The variable domain in full, with the rest retrieved from reference TRBV7-9 and TRBJ1-1, is DTGVSQNPRHKITKRGQNVTFRCDPISEHNRLYWYRQTLGQGPEFLTYFQNEAQLEKSRLLSDRFSAERPKGSFSTLEIQRTEQGDSAMYLCASSPREVGNTEAFFGQGTRLTVV.

The chain carries TRBV19 and TRBJ2-2, with unresolved D. V was shortened by 2 bases and J by 3 bases, with 4 bases between the two germline ends. Germline loops: CDR1 LNHDA, CDR2 SQIVND (reference sequence). This CDR3 has 13 residues. DNA of the CDR3: TGTGCCAGTAGTATAATGGACACCGGGGAGCTGTTTTTT. It codes for CASSIMDTGELFF.

This clone has just one count. V usage is TRBV7-2 and J usage is TRBJ1-5; D not certain. The CDR3 is made up of 15 amino acids. CDR1 and CDR2 from the germline V gene are SGHTA and FQGNSA. Trimming removed 0 bases from V and 0 bases from J, with 6 bases in between. The CDR3 nucleotides read TGTGCCAGCAGCTTAGCCGGATATAGCAATCAGCCCCAGCATTTT. Protein: CASSLAGYSNQPQHF.